Listed below are T cell receptor beta chains from one sample, sequenced in a study of blood T cells in healthy people across ages. From the 5' RACE reads, TCRdb called clonotypes with MiXCR, one entry per CDR3 protein. The sample includes hundreds of thousands of distinct CDR3 sequences, around 45% of them seen just once. Specimen: blood. The source is a woman aged 55 to 70 in good health. The CDR3 runs from the conserved cysteine through the conserved F or W. Fields, in order: D gene, V gene, clone size, J gene, CDR3 length, CDR3 protein, CDR3 DNA. A D gene is named only where the DNA matches it firmly. Size is stated for part of the rows, as once, few or many counts, or as a class when the clone is expanded.

d_call: TRBD1
v_call: TRBV20-1
clone_size: once
j_call: TRBJ2-7
cdr3_length: 17
cdr3_aa: CSARDSLRTGSSYEQYF
cdr3_nt: TGCAGTGCTAGAGACTCCCTGCGGACAGGGAGCTCCTACGAGCAGTACTTC

d_call: TRBD1
v_call: TRBV7-9
clone_size: NA
j_call: TRBJ1-1
cdr3_length: 14
cdr3_aa: CASSLQGANTEAFF
cdr3_nt: TGTGCCAGCAGCTTACAGGGGGCGAACACTGAAGCTTTCTTT

d_call: TRBD1
v_call: TRBV7-9
clone_size: NA
j_call: TRBJ2-7
cdr3_length: 13
cdr3_aa: CASSFSTGSEQYF
cdr3_nt: TGTGCCAGCAGCTTTTCGACAGGGAGCGAGCAGTACTTC

d_call: NA
v_call: TRBV15
clone_size: few
j_call: TRBJ2-7
cdr3_length: 15
cdr3_aa: CATSRAGTGNYEQYF
cdr3_nt: TGTGCCACCAGCAGAGCCGGGACGGGGAACTACGAGCAGTACTTC

d_call: TRBD2
v_call: TRBV29-1
clone_size: NA
j_call: TRBJ2-5
cdr3_length: 16
cdr3_aa: CSVEVSAGARWETQYF
cdr3_nt: TGCAGCGTTGAAGTGTCGGCGGGAGCCAGATGGGAGACCCAGTACTTC

d_call: NA
v_call: TRBV20-1
clone_size: few
j_call: TRBJ2-1
cdr3_length: 14
cdr3_aa: CSARYPGLDNEQFF
cdr3_nt: TGCAGTGCTAGATATCCAGGGTTGGACAATGAGCAGTTCTTC

d_call: NA
v_call: TRBV4-3
clone_size: NA
j_call: TRBJ1-1
cdr3_length: 15
cdr3_aa: CASSQDGRVNTEAFF
cdr3_nt: TGCGCCAGCAGCCAAGATGGAAGGGTCAACACTGAAGCTTTCTTT

d_call: NA
v_call: TRBV6-2/TRBV6-3
clone_size: NA
j_call: TRBJ2-2
cdr3_length: 13
cdr3_aa: CASSYSPDEGLFF
cdr3_nt: TGTGCCAGCAGTTACTCCCCTGACGAAGGGCTGTTTTTT

d_call: TRBD2
v_call: TRBV4-2
clone_size: NA
j_call: TRBJ2-7
cdr3_length: 17
cdr3_aa: CASSQRILAGDTREQYF
cdr3_nt: TGTGCCAGCAGCCAAAGGATCCTAGCGGGAGATACGAGGGAGCAGTACTTC

d_call: TRBD1
v_call: TRBV15
clone_size: few
j_call: TRBJ2-3
cdr3_length: 18
cdr3_aa: CATSARDRGPDSTDTQYF
cdr3_nt: TGTGCCACCAGCGCCCGGGACAGAGGTCCCGACAGCACAGATACGCAGTATTTT

d_call: TRBD2
v_call: TRBV9
clone_size: NA
j_call: TRBJ2-5
cdr3_length: 16
cdr3_aa: CASSVGVAGYQETQYF
cdr3_nt: TGTGCCAGCAGCGTCGGTGTAGCGGGGTACCAAGAGACCCAGTACTTC

d_call: NA
v_call: TRBV4-2
clone_size: NA
j_call: TRBJ1-5
cdr3_length: 16
cdr3_aa: CASSQDSGRVNQPQHF
cdr3_nt: TGTGCCAGCAGCCAAGATTCGGGACGAGTCAATCAGCCCCAGCATTTT

d_call: TRBD2
v_call: TRBV12-3/TRBV12-4
clone_size: few
j_call: TRBJ2-5
cdr3_length: 17
cdr3_aa: CASSISSGSIAQETQYF
cdr3_nt: TGTGCCAGCAGTATATCTAGCGGGAGTATAGCCCAAGAGACCCAGTACTTC

d_call: TRBD1
v_call: TRBV11-3
clone_size: NA
j_call: TRBJ2-1
cdr3_length: 13
cdr3_aa: CASSSRTGNEQFF
cdr3_nt: TGTGCCAGCAGCTCCCGGACAGGGAACGAGCAGTTCTTC

d_call: NA
v_call: TRBV7-3
clone_size: NA
j_call: TRBJ2-6
cdr3_length: 15
cdr3_aa: CASSFTGPGANVLTF
cdr3_nt: TGTGCCAGCAGCTTCACTGGCCCTGGGGCCAACGTCCTGACTTTC

d_call: TRBD2
v_call: TRBV10-3
clone_size: few
j_call: TRBJ2-3
cdr3_length: 13
cdr3_aa: CAITPSGSDTQYF
cdr3_nt: TGTGCCATCACGCCTAGCGGGAGTGATACGCAGTATTTT

d_call: NA
v_call: TRBV20-1
clone_size: NA
j_call: TRBJ2-1
cdr3_length: 11
cdr3_aa: CSARFTSKQFF
cdr3_nt: TGCAGTGCGCGCTTCACTAGCAAGCAGTTCTTC

d_call: NA
v_call: TRBV20-1
clone_size: many
j_call: TRBJ1-4
cdr3_length: 14
cdr3_aa: CGKTGSRGNEKLFF
cdr3_nt: TGCGGAAAAACAGGGTCTCGTGGTAATGAAAAACTGTTTTTT

d_call: TRBD2
v_call: TRBV3-1
clone_size: NA
j_call: TRBJ2-7
cdr3_length: 15
cdr3_aa: CASSHPLAGVDEQYF
cdr3_nt: TGTGCCAGCAGCCACCCACTAGCGGGAGTTGACGAGCAGTACTTC

d_call: TRBD1
v_call: TRBV25-1
clone_size: NA
j_call: TRBJ1-4
cdr3_length: 14
cdr3_aa: CASRTDRGNEKLFF
cdr3_nt: TGTGCCAGCAGAACCGACAGGGGTAATGAAAAACTGTTTTTT

d_call: TRBD1
v_call: TRBV5-1
clone_size: NA
j_call: TRBJ2-5
cdr3_length: 16
cdr3_aa: CASSTSGGSGQETQYF
cdr3_nt: TGCGCCAGCAGCACATCAGGGGGAAGTGGCCAAGAGACCCAGTACTTC

d_call: NA
v_call: TRBV20-1
clone_size: NA
j_call: TRBJ2-7
cdr3_length: 12
cdr3_aa: CGARVSAYEQYF
cdr3_nt: TGCGGTGCTAGAGTTTCCGCCTACGAGCAGTACTTC

d_call: TRBD2
v_call: TRBV20-1
clone_size: NA
j_call: TRBJ2-5
cdr3_length: 17
cdr3_aa: CSAREALANHLQETQYF
cdr3_nt: TGCAGTGCTAGAGAAGCACTAGCGAATCACCTCCAAGAGACCCAGTACTTC

d_call: NA
v_call: TRBV2
clone_size: NA
j_call: TRBJ2-1
cdr3_length: 12
cdr3_aa: CASSGPYNEQFF
cdr3_nt: TGTGCCAGCAGTGGGCCCTACAATGAGCAGTTCTTC

d_call: NA
v_call: TRBV29-1
clone_size: NA
j_call: TRBJ1-1
cdr3_length: 14
cdr3_aa: CSVDPPGRDTEAFF
cdr3_nt: TGCAGCGTTGACCCGCCCGGGCGGGACACTGAAGCTTTCTTT

d_call: NA
v_call: TRBV14
clone_size: NA
j_call: TRBJ2-1
cdr3_length: 13
cdr3_aa: CASSQALNGPPFF
cdr3_nt: TGTGCCAGCAGCCAAGCTTTGAACGGGCCCCCGTTCTTC

d_call: NA
v_call: TRBV20-1
clone_size: NA
j_call: TRBJ2-5
cdr3_length: 15
cdr3_aa: CSARDIGNQGETQYF
cdr3_nt: TGCAGTGCTAGAGATATAGGCAATCAAGGGGAGACCCAGTACTTC

d_call: NA
v_call: TRBV20-1
clone_size: few
j_call: TRBJ1-5
cdr3_length: 14
cdr3_aa: CSASRGGGDQPQHF
cdr3_nt: TGCAGTGCTAGTCGAGGAGGGGGGGATCAGCCCCAGCATTTT

d_call: TRBD2
v_call: TRBV4-3
clone_size: many
j_call: TRBJ2-7
cdr3_length: 15
cdr3_aa: CASSESTRLAGEQYF
cdr3_nt: TGCGCCAGCAGCGAAAGCACTCGACTAGCTGGCGAGCAGTACTTC

d_call: NA
v_call: TRBV6-1
clone_size: NA
j_call: TRBJ2-1
cdr3_length: 15
cdr3_aa: CASAFGDLQFNEQFF
cdr3_nt: TGTGCCAGCGCCTTCGGGGACTTGCAATTCAATGAGCAGTTCTTC

d_call: TRBD1
v_call: TRBV28
clone_size: NA
j_call: TRBJ1-2
cdr3_length: 13
cdr3_aa: CASRGDRAYGYTF
cdr3_nt: TGTGCCAGCAGGGGGGACAGGGCCTATGGCTACACCTTC

d_call: TRBD2
v_call: TRBV5-1
clone_size: NA
j_call: TRBJ2-1
cdr3_length: 14
cdr3_aa: CASSREGLANEQFF
cdr3_nt: TGCGCCAGCAGCCGAGAAGGACTAGCCAATGAGCAGTTCTTC

d_call: NA
v_call: TRBV12-3/TRBV12-4
clone_size: NA
j_call: TRBJ2-2
cdr3_length: 14
cdr3_aa: CASSAGQHTGELFF
cdr3_nt: TGTGCCAGCAGTGCGGGACAGCACACCGGGGAGCTGTTTTTT

d_call: NA
v_call: TRBV12-3/TRBV12-4
clone_size: NA
j_call: TRBJ2-7
cdr3_length: 13
cdr3_aa: CASSVGIDYEQYF
cdr3_nt: TGTGCCAGCAGTGTAGGCATCGACTACGAGCAGTACTTC

d_call: NA
v_call: TRBV27
clone_size: NA
j_call: TRBJ1-1
cdr3_length: 13
cdr3_aa: CASIPGGGTEAFF
cdr3_nt: TGTGCCAGCATCCCCGGTGGCGGCACTGAAGCTTTCTTT

d_call: NA
v_call: TRBV6-5
clone_size: few
j_call: TRBJ2-2
cdr3_length: 15
cdr3_aa: CASSYSAEGGGELFF
cdr3_nt: TGTGCCAGCAGTTACTCAGCCGAGGGTGGCGGGGAGCTGTTTTTT

d_call: TRBD2
v_call: TRBV9
clone_size: many
j_call: TRBJ2-1
cdr3_length: 17
cdr3_aa: CASSVGGGTSGSNEQFF
cdr3_nt: TGTGCCAGCAGCGTAGGAGGGGGGACTAGCGGGAGTAATGAGCAGTTCTTC

d_call: NA
v_call: TRBV3-1
clone_size: few
j_call: TRBJ2-5
cdr3_length: 13
cdr3_aa: CASSRPNQETQYF
cdr3_nt: TGTGCCAGCAGCCGTCCCAACCAAGAGACCCAGTACTTC

d_call: NA
v_call: TRBV10-3
clone_size: NA
j_call: TRBJ2-2
cdr3_length: 16
cdr3_aa: CAISESGEPNTGELFF
cdr3_nt: TGTGCCATCAGTGAGTCGGGGGAGCCGAACACCGGGGAGCTGTTTTTT

d_call: NA
v_call: TRBV2
clone_size: NA
j_call: TRBJ2-7
cdr3_length: 14
cdr3_aa: CASSENRAYNEQYF
cdr3_nt: TGTGCCAGCAGCGAGAACAGGGCCTACAATGAGCAGTACTTC

d_call: NA
v_call: TRBV9
clone_size: once
j_call: TRBJ2-1
cdr3_length: 14
cdr3_aa: CASSVRPSYNEQFF
cdr3_nt: TGTGCCAGCAGCGTAAGGCCCTCCTACAATGAGCAGTTCTTC

d_call: NA
v_call: TRBV7-9
clone_size: NA
j_call: TRBJ2-3
cdr3_length: 15
cdr3_aa: CASSWDGTSTDTQYF
cdr3_nt: TGTGCCAGCAGCTGGGACGGAACAAGCACAGATACGCAGTATTTT

d_call: TRBD2
v_call: TRBV4-2
clone_size: few
j_call: TRBJ2-5
cdr3_length: 15
cdr3_aa: CASSQVPSGQETQYF
cdr3_nt: TGTGCCAGCAGCCAAGTCCCTAGCGGCCAAGAGACCCAGTACTTC

d_call: NA
v_call: TRBV10-3
clone_size: NA
j_call: TRBJ2-3
cdr3_length: 13
cdr3_aa: CAISDGGPSTPYF
cdr3_nt: TGTGCCATCAGTGACGGGGGCCCAAGTACGCCGTATTTT

d_call: NA
v_call: TRBV4-2
clone_size: NA
j_call: TRBJ2-5
cdr3_length: 16
cdr3_aa: CASRTTGRLYQETQYF
cdr3_nt: TGTGCCAGCAGGACTACGGGGAGGCTCTATCAAGAGACCCAGTACTTC

d_call: TRBD2
v_call: TRBV20-1
clone_size: many
j_call: TRBJ2-5
cdr3_length: 14
cdr3_aa: CSARKREFGETQYF
cdr3_nt: TGCAGTGCTAGGAAGCGGGAGTTTGGTGAGACCCAGTACTTC

d_call: NA
v_call: TRBV7-2
clone_size: NA
j_call: TRBJ2-4
cdr3_length: 13
cdr3_aa: CTSSLARGNIQYF
cdr3_nt: TGTACCAGCAGCTTAGCGCGGGGAAACATTCAGTACTTC

d_call: NA
v_call: TRBV20-1
clone_size: NA
j_call: TRBJ1-1
cdr3_length: 12
cdr3_aa: CSARRQYTEAFF
cdr3_nt: TGCAGTGCTAGACGACAGTACACTGAAGCTTTCTTT

d_call: NA
v_call: TRBV29-1
clone_size: NA
j_call: TRBJ2-6
cdr3_length: 14
cdr3_aa: CSAEDPPGANVLTF
cdr3_nt: TGCAGCGCCGAGGATCCACCTGGGGCCAACGTCCTGACTTTC

d_call: NA
v_call: TRBV6-2/TRBV6-3
clone_size: NA
j_call: TRBJ2-2
cdr3_length: 17
cdr3_aa: CASSYTPGLANTGELFF
cdr3_nt: TGTGCCAGCAGTTACACCCCCGGGCTCGCGAACACCGGGGAGCTGTTTTTT

d_call: TRBD2
v_call: TRBV7-2
clone_size: few
j_call: TRBJ2-7
cdr3_length: 15
cdr3_aa: CASRGGRAGNYEQYF
cdr3_nt: TGTGCCAGTCGCGGGGGTCGAGCGGGGAACTACGAGCAGTACTTC

d_call: TRBD2
v_call: TRBV9
clone_size: NA
j_call: TRBJ2-3
cdr3_length: 14
cdr3_aa: CASSYDSGGGTQYF
cdr3_nt: TGTGCCAGCAGCTACGACTCGGGAGGTGGTACGCAGTATTTT

d_call: NA
v_call: TRBV21-1
clone_size: NA
j_call: TRBJ1-3
cdr3_length: 15
cdr3_aa: CASSERPEVGNTIYF
cdr3_nt: TGTGCCAGCAGCGAGAGGCCCGAGGTGGGAAACACCATATATTTT

d_call: TRBD2
v_call: TRBV10-3
clone_size: few
j_call: TRBJ2-3
cdr3_length: 16
cdr3_aa: CAISESGGGSTDTQYF
cdr3_nt: TGTGCCATCAGTGAGTCGGGCGGGGGTAGCACAGATACGCAGTATTTT

d_call: NA
v_call: TRBV5-6
clone_size: NA
j_call: TRBJ2-3
cdr3_length: 17
cdr3_aa: CASSLTFSETNTDTQYF
cdr3_nt: TGTGCCAGCAGCTTGACCTTCAGCGAAACGAACACAGATACGCAGTATTTT